Listed below are T cell receptor beta chains from one sample, sequenced in a study of T cells after yellow fever vaccination. Each CDR3 protein gets one entry after TCRdb re-called the 5' RACE reads with MiXCR. The table includes some 300,000 distinct CDR3 sequences, roughly 7.5% detected once. Sequenced material: PBMCs, taken approximately 40 days after the first yellow fever vaccination. The receptor source for this set is a young man who received the YFV17D yellow fever vaccine. Each CDR3 is given with its conserved first and last residue. The D gene is left open where the match is weak. Clone size is not always given. Where it is, it says once, few, many or a class for expanded clones.

J,size,D,V,CDR3,DNA
TRBJ2-7,few,TRBD2,TRBV12-3/TRBV12-4,CASSSGTSGKYEQYF,TGTGCCAGCAGTTCAGGGACTAGCGGGAAATACGAGCAGTACTTC
TRBJ2-5,few,TRBD1,TRBV6-1,CASSEEGAKTQYF,TGTGCCAGCAGTGAAGAGGGGGCGAAGACCCAGTACTTC
TRBJ2-5,NA,TRBD1,TRBV6-5,CASSYSTGGLETQYF,TGTGCCAGCAGTTACTCGACAGGGGGTCTAGAGACCCAGTACTTC
TRBJ2-7,NA,TRBD2,TRBV4-1,CASSQGSGGTIYEQYF,TGCGCCAGCAGCCAAGGATCGGGGGGTACAATCTACGAGCAGTACTTC
TRBJ1-2,NA,NA,TRBV12-3/TRBV12-4,CASSPPSSRGYGYTF,TGTGCCAGCAGCCCGCCTAGTAGCAGGGGCTATGGCTACACCTTC
TRBJ1-3,many,NA,TRBV6-5,CASKGVNTGNTIYF,TGTGCCAGCAAGGGAGTAAATACTGGAAACACCATATATTTT
TRBJ1-3,few,NA,TRBV12-3/TRBV12-4,CASGEFSGNTIYF,TGTGCCAGCGGAGAGTTCTCTGGAAACACCATATATTTT
TRBJ1-2,NA,NA,TRBV28,CASSPSTGYYGYTF,TGTGCCAGCAGTCCCTCGACAGGCTACTATGGCTACACCTTC
TRBJ1-6,few,NA,TRBV3-1,CASSRQGSYNSPLHF,TGTGCCAGCAGCCGTCAGGGGTCCTATAATTCACCCCTCCACTTT
TRBJ1-1,NA,NA,TRBV7-9,CASSLPENTETFF,TGTGCCAGCAGCTTACCAGAGAACACTGAAACTTTCTTT
TRBJ2-2,few,NA,TRBV11-3,CASSFTGSNTGELFF,TGTGCCAGCAGCTTTACAGGGTCTAACACCGGGGAGCTGTTTTTT
TRBJ1-1,many,NA,TRBV7-2,CASSRDSRNTEAFF,TGTGCCAGCAGCCGAGACAGTCGGAACACTGAAGCTTTCTTT
TRBJ1-1,NA,TRBD1,TRBV12-5,CASGLGSGQANTEAFF,TGTGCTAGTGGTTTGGGTTCTGGACAGGCGAACACTGAAGCTTTCTTT
TRBJ2-5,few,TRBD2,TRBV7-2,CASSLSGGRAETQYF,TGTGCCAGCAGCTTATCGGGGGGGAGAGCAGAGACCCAGTACTTC
TRBJ1-6,NA,TRBD1,TRBV5-5,CASSLWTGINSPLHF,TGTGCCAGCAGCTTGTGGACAGGGATTAATTCACCCCTCCACTTT